The 25 T cell receptor beta chains below all came from one sample that was sequenced in a study of T cell responses to AZD1222 COVID-19 vaccine. Generated by immunoSEQ multiplex PCR, the TCRdb table keeps only in-frame clones and is missing some. Among 90,000 to 95,000 clones, 88% were seen once, and the ten largest hold around an eighth. The sample in question was peripheral blood, obtained 28 days after the second AZD1222 dose. Source of these receptors: an adult who received the AZD1222 COVID-19 vaccine.

This clone was seen a single time. The V call is TRBV27, the J call TRBJ2-2; D may be TRBD1 (6 bases). Trimming pared 2 bases from V and 5 bases from J, leaving 9 bases between. The CDR3 consists of 14 residues. Germline loops: CDR1 MNHEY, CDR2 SMNVEV (reference sequence). This chain's CDR3 is CASSLGQLTGELFF. CDR3 bases: TGTGCCAGCAGTTTAGGACAGCTGACCGGGGAGCTGTTTTTT.

The J gene is TRBJ2-3, the V gene TRBV5-1, with D perhaps matching TRBD1 or TRBD2 (5 bases each). Germline lookup yields CDR1 SGHRS and CDR2 YFSETQ. V was cut by 5 bases and J by 2 bases, with 15 bases left in between. The CDR3 sequence is 15 residues long. The CDR3 sequence: CASRPIRDHTDTQYF. The CDR3 coding sequence is TGCGCCAGCAGACCCATCCGGGACCACACAGATACGCAGTATTTT.

The chain employs TRBV5-1 and TRBJ2-2, with 7 nucleotides matching TRBD2. This CDR3 contains 16 residues. Germline V gene data show CDR1 as SGHRS and CDR2 as YFSETQ. Trimming took 7 bases from V and 0 from J; bases not matched to a gene: 9. Here the CDR3 reads CASSQGSGANTGELFF. The CDR3 DNA follows: TGCGCCAGCTCCCAAGGGAGCGGGGCGAACACCGGGGAGCTGTTTTTT. Full variable domain (missing parts from reference TRBV5-1 and TRBJ2-2): KAGVTQTPRYLIKTRGQQVTLSCSPISGHRSVSWYQQTPGQGLQFLFEYFSETQRNKGNFPGRFSGRQFSNSRSEMNVSTLELGDSALYLCASSQGSGANTGELFFGEGSRLTVL.

This clone was seen a few times. The chain carries TRBV7-2 and TRBJ1-3; D is uncertain. Between the trimmed V and J ends, which lost 1 base and 0 bases, there was a span of 10 bases. Looked up from germline, CDR1 is SGHTA and CDR2 is FQGNSA. The CDR3 has 16 amino acids. The CDR3 here is CASSLEAGYSGNTIYF. CDR3 DNA sequence: TGTGCCAGCAGCTTAGAGGCCGGGTACTCTGGAAACACCATATATTTT.

This sequence joins TRBV9 and TRBJ1-1; TRBD1 aligns across 7 bases. This CDR3 has 15 residues. Germline CDR1 reads SGDLS; CDR2 reads YYNGEE. V shed 3 bases, J shed 5 bases, and the junction held 10 bases outside the gene matches. The CDR3 sequence is CASSALRQGFTEAFF. The CDR3 DNA is TGTGCCAGCAGCGCCCTCCGACAGGGCTTTACTGAAGCTTTCTTT.

The genes are TRBV28 and TRBJ1-2, with D hard to call. The germline V and J ends were trimmed by 3 bases and 2 bases, with 7 bases remaining between them. The CDR3 runs to 13 residues. Germline CDR1 is MDHEN and CDR2 is SYDVKM. For the CDR3, the DNA is TGTGCCAGCAGTTTTGGGCAGAACTATGGCTACACCTTC. Its translation: CASSFGQNYGYTF.

Of note for this clone: Relative to the germline gene, one junction end is altered; a read error may explain this. The gene calls are TRBV6-5 and TRBJ2-7, with D possibly TRBD1 on 6 matching bases. In germline, CDR1 is MNHEY, CDR2 SVGAGI. The CDR3 sequence is 13 residues long. In nucleotides, the CDR3 is TGTGCCGGCAGCCGGGACACCTCCTACGAGCAGTACTTC. This gives the protein CAGSRDTSYEQYF.

V usage is TRBV7-2 and J usage is TRBJ2-7; D uncertain. Per the germline V gene, CDR1 is SGHTA and CDR2 is FQGNSA. The CDR3 spans 14 residues. Trimming took 1 base from V and 5 from J, leaving 12 bases between them. Here the CDR3 reads CASSLVPASNEQYF. CDR3 in DNA: TGTGCCAGCAGCTTAGTCCCAGCTTCCAACGAGCAGTACTTC.

The chain combines TRBV5-6 with TRBJ2-3; 10 nucleotides align to TRBD2. The CDR3 is 17 amino acids. V shed 0 bases and J 3 bases; nucleotides not matched to a gene: 7. Germline V lookup: CDR1 SGHDT, CDR2 YYEEEE. In DNA, the CDR3 is TGTGCCAGCAGCTTGGACCTAGCGGGGGCTTGGACAGATACGCAGTATTTT. Translation: CASSLDLAGAWTDTQYF.

The chain is built from TRBV5-6 and TRBJ1-2, with D hard to call. Germline lookup yields CDR1 SGHDT and CDR2 YYEEEE. Trimming left V 0 bases short and J 3 bases short, with 9 bases between. This CDR3 region has 14 residues. In nucleotides, the CDR3 is TGTGCCAGCAGCTTGGCCTCCATGGACTATGGCTACACCTTC. It is translated as CASSLASMDYGYTF.

This sequence joins TRBV4-2 and TRBJ1-1, with D tentatively TRBD1 (5 bases). CDR1 is LGHNA, CDR2 YNFKEQ, per germline. The CDR3 extends over 13 amino acids. The germline V and J ends were trimmed by 0 bases and 5 bases, with 7 bases remaining between them. The CDR3 coding sequence is TGTGCCAGCAGCCAAGAACAGGAAACTGAAGCTTTCTTT. Translation gives CASSQEQETEAFF.

The chain employs TRBV19 and TRBJ1-5; D perhaps matches TRBD1 (5 bases). The V and J ends lost 3 bases and 2 bases respectively, with 8 bases between them. Germline loops: CDR1 LNHDA, CDR2 SQIVND (reference sequence). CDR3 length equals 14 residues. In DNA, the CDR3 is TGTGCCAGTAGTATCTTAGGGGGCAATCAGCCCCAGCATTTT. It translates to CASSILGGNQPQHF.

This chain uses TRBV6-5 with TRBJ1-1; D not resolved. CDR1 is MNHEY, CDR2 SVGAGI, per germline. The germline V and J ends were trimmed by 6 bases and 3 bases, with 5 bases remaining between them. This CDR3 is built from 11 residues. CDR3 nucleotide sequence: TGTGCCAGCAGCAGTGACACTGAAGCTTTCTTT. It translates to CASSSDTEAFF.

V gene TRBV19 combines with J gene TRBJ2-7; D is unresolved. This CDR3 spans 11 amino acids. Germline V gene sequence: CDR1 LNHDA, CDR2 SQIVND (reference sequence). The CDR3 region is CDLTDSYEQYF. As DNA, the CDR3 is TGTGACCTGACCGACTCCTACGAGCAGTACTTC. Full variable domain (remainder filled in from reference TRBV19 and TRBJ2-7): DGGITQSPKYLFRKEGQNVTLSCEQNLNHDAMYWYRQDPGQGLRLIYYSQIVNDFQKGDIAEGYSVSREKKESFPLTVTSAQKNPTAFYLCDLTDSYEQYFGPGTRLTVT.

The CDR3 sequence is CASSLQLAGEQFF. CDR3 nucleotides: TGTGCCAGCAGTTTACAGCTAGCGGGGGAGCAGTTCTTC. V gene TRBV28 combines with J gene TRBJ2-1; 9 positions match TRBD2. Trimming at V came to 2 bases and at J to 10 bases, leaving 3 bases not matched to a gene. Germline V gene data show CDR1 as MDHEN and CDR2 as SYDVKM. This CDR3 comprises 13 residues.

The V call is TRBV11-2, the J call TRBJ1-3; TRBD1 is a possible D gene (5 bases). This CDR3 has 15 residues. V lost 4 bases and J 4 bases, leaving 14 bases between the germline ends. Germline CDR1 is SGHAT and CDR2 is FQNNGV. The CDR3 DNA reads TGTGCCAGCAGCTATACCGGGACCTCAGGAAACACCATATATTTT. This codes for CASSYTGTSGNTIYF.

The chain is built from TRBV18 and TRBJ1-1; TRBD1 matches at 7 bases. Germline values: CDR1 KGHSH, CDR2 LQKENI. Trimming removed 5 bases from V and 3 bases from J; junction bases left unmatched: 3. This CDR3 contains 13 residues. This chain's CDR3 is CASSADRDTEAFF. The CDR3 bases are TGTGCCAGCTCAGCCGACAGGGACACTGAAGCTTTCTTT.

V gene TRBV7-6 combines with J gene TRBJ2-7, with TRBD1 matching over 9 bases. V lost 4 bases to trimming and J lost 3 bases; unmatched junction nucleotides: 7. This CDR3 region has 15 residues. From germline, CDR1 is SGHVS and CDR2 FNYEAQ. CDR3 in amino acids: CASSSDRGGFYEQYF. The DNA for the CDR3 is TGTGCCAGCAGCTCTGACAGGGGGGGATTCTACGAGCAGTACTTC.

This rearrangement joins TRBV7-9 to TRBJ1-1; 10 nucleotides match TRBD1. The CDR3 length is 15 residues. CDR1 and CDR2 (germline): SEHNR, FQNEAQ (reference sequence). J gave up 1 base and V 1 base, and 0 bases lay outside the gene matches. CDR3 in amino acids: CASSLGDRGNTEAFF. DNA of the CDR3: TGTGCCAGCAGCTTAGGGGACAGGGGGAACACTGAAGCTTTCTTT.

The chain couples TRBV10-3 to TRBJ1-1; 7 bases are a match to TRBD1. This CDR3 contains 13 residues. V shed 6 bases and J 1 base; nucleotides not matched to a gene: 2. CDR1 and CDR2 from the germline V gene are ENHRY and SYGVKD. CDR3 region: CAIRRDRNTEAFF. In DNA, the CDR3 is TGTGCCATCAGGCGGGACAGGAACACTGAAGCTTTCTTT.

In its sample, this clone ranks as medium-sized (0.01 to 0.1%). This rearrangement joins TRBV28 to TRBJ2-7; D might be TRBD1 or TRBD2, each matching 6 bases. Germline values: CDR1 MDHEN, CDR2 SYDVKM. Trimming took 7 bases from V and 7 from J, leaving 17 bases between them. CDR3 length: 13 residues. CDR3 nucleotide sequence: TGTGCCAGCACCCTAGGGGGGCGGGGAGAGCAGTACTTC. It yields the protein CASTLGGRGEQYF.

J is TRBJ1-2 and V is TRBV28; 7 bases align to TRBD1. The germline gives CDR1 MDHEN, CDR2 SYDVKM. The junction had 13 bases not matched to a gene; V was cut back by 5 bases and J by 7 bases. The length of the CDR3 is 15 residues. The CDR3 DNA reads as TGTGCCAGCAGTCCGATGACAGGGCTAGGGAGTGGCTACACCTTC. Translated, it gives CASSPMTGLGSGYTF.

The gene calls are TRBV6-5 and TRBJ2-7, with D perhaps TRBD2 (6 bases). Germline CDR1 is MNHEY and CDR2 is SVGAGI. The CDR3 consists of 13 residues. V lost 4 bases and J 4 bases, leaving 11 bases between the germline ends. The CDR3 is CASSWAGTYEQYF. Here the CDR3 DNA reads TGTGCCAGCAGTTGGGCAGGGACTTACGAGCAGTACTTC.

V is TRBV2 and J is TRBJ2-3; D remains unclear. V was clipped by 4 bases and J by 3 bases, with 5 bases between them. The CDR3 runs 12 residues. Germline CDR1 and CDR2: SNHLY and FYNNEI. As DNA, the CDR3 is TGTGCCAGCAGTGCTTGGACAGATACGCAGTATTTT. It codes for CASSAWTDTQYF.

The chain is built from TRBV10-2 and TRBJ2-1, with D maybe TRBD2 (6 bases). The germline V gene has CDR1 WSHSY and CDR2 SAAADI. The CDR3 covers 15 residues. Between the trimmed V and J ends, which lost 8 bases and 0 bases, there was a span of 14 bases. The CDR3 bases are TGCGCCAGCGAAAGGGACGGGAGCTCCTACAATGAGCAGTTCTTC. Amino acid sequence: CASERDGSSYNEQFF.